The rows below give T cell receptor beta chains drawn from one sample of a study of cytomegalovirus exposure and HLA in healthy donors. TCRdb keeps only in-frame clones here, not all; method: immunoSEQ multiplex PCR. The data show roughly 120,000 clones, about 80% seen once. Material for sequencing was PBMCs. These receptors were obtained from a man younger than 40 in good health and CMV-seropositive. Both conserved end residues are part of each CDR3. Fields, in order: clone size, J gene, D gene, V gene, CDR3 protein, CDR3 DNA. A D gene is named only where the DNA matches it firmly. Some rows mark clone size as missing; the rest say once, few, many or name a class of expanded clone.

NA,TRBJ1-1,NA,TRBV7-9,CSSSLDRKPGEAFF,TGTTCCAGCAGCTTAGATCGTAAACCAGGCGAAGCTTTCTTT
NA,TRBJ1-2,NA,TRBV10-3,CAISDQGYGYTF,TGTGCCATCAGTGACCAGGGTTATGGCTACACCTTC
few,TRBJ2-1,NA,TRBV4-3,CASSPYYDEQFF,TGCGCCAGCAGCCCCTACTACGATGAGCAGTTCTTC
NA,TRBJ2-3,TRBD2,TRBV28,CASSFFLGLAGVVVTDTQYF,TGTGCCAGCAGTTTTTTTTTGGGGCTAGCGGGAGTTGTCGTCACAGATACGCAGTATTTT
few,TRBJ2-1,NA,TRBV5-1,CASGGAGQNEQFF,TGCGCCAGCGGGGGGGCGGGACAAAATGAGCAGTTCTTC
NA,TRBJ2-6,TRBD1,TRBV12-5,CASGSSRDRGSGANGLTF,TGTGCTAGTGGTTCAAGCCGGGACAGGGGGTCTGGGGCCAACGGCCTGACTTTC
few,TRBJ2-5,TRBD2,TRBV7-2,CASSLGTSGGARETQYF,TGTGCCAGCAGCTTAGGGACTAGCGGGGGGGCCCGCGAGACCCAGTACTTC
NA,TRBJ2-7,NA,TRBV28,CAGSSWRAGSYEQYF,TGTGCCGGCAGTTCATGGAGGGCGGGCTCCTACGAGCAGTACTTC
NA,TRBJ2-1,TRBD2,TRBV7-3,CASSALAGVGNEQFF,TGTGCCAGCAGCGCTCTAGCGGGAGTAGGCAATGAGCAGTTCTTC
NA,TRBJ2-3,TRBD2,TRBV9,CASSVTGTSGPDTQYF,TGTGCCAGCAGCGTTACCGGGACTAGCGGGCCCGATACGCAGTATTTT
few,TRBJ2-3,TRBD2,TRBV4-2,CASSQVMRGLDTQYF,TGTGCCAGCAGCCAAGTTATGCGGGGGTTAGATACGCAGTATTTT
NA,TRBJ1-2,TRBD1,TRBV5-1,CASSVGQGARGYTF,TGCGCCAGCAGCGTCGGACAGGGGGCCAGGGGCTACACCTTC
NA,TRBJ1-5,NA,TRBV15,CATSRTGGNSNQPQHF,TGTGCCACCAGCAGAACTGGGGGGAATAGCAATCAGCCCCAGCATTTT
NA,TRBJ1-1,NA,TRBV29-1,CSVRLSGRTEAFF,TGCAGCGTTCGCCTCAGTGGGCGCACTGAAGCTTTCTTT
NA,TRBJ1-4,NA,TRBV28,CASSLLGANEKLFF,TGTGCCAGCAGCCTCCTCGGGGCTAATGAAAAACTGTTTTTT
few,TRBJ2-2,TRBD2,TRBV5-4,CASSFSGTLNTGELFF,TGTGCCAGCAGCTTTAGCGGGACCCTGAACACCGGGGAGCTGTTTTTT
few,TRBJ2-7,NA,TRBV9,CASSVQGSPYEQYF,TGTGCCAGCAGCGTCCAGGGGTCCCCCTACGAGCAGTACTTC
once,TRBJ1-1,NA,TRBV11-3,CASSLGQSAAFF,TGTGCCAGCAGTCTAGGACAGTCCGCAGCTTTCTTT
NA,TRBJ2-7,TRBD2,TRBV4-1,CASSQDASGSSPYEQYF,TGCGCCAGCAGCCAAGATGCTAGCGGGAGTTCACCCTACGAGCAGTACTTC
NA,TRBJ2-6,NA,TRBV6-6,CASSYPAPNGLTF,TGTGCCAGCAGTTACCCCGCCCCCAACGGCCTGACTTTC
once,TRBJ2-7,NA,TRBV7-9,CASSQGAYEQYF,TGTGCCAGCAGTCAGGGTGCCTACGAGCAGTACTTC
NA,TRBJ1-1,NA,TRBV29-1,CSVNSANTEAFF,TGCAGCGTTAACTCCGCCAACACTGAAGCTTTCTTT